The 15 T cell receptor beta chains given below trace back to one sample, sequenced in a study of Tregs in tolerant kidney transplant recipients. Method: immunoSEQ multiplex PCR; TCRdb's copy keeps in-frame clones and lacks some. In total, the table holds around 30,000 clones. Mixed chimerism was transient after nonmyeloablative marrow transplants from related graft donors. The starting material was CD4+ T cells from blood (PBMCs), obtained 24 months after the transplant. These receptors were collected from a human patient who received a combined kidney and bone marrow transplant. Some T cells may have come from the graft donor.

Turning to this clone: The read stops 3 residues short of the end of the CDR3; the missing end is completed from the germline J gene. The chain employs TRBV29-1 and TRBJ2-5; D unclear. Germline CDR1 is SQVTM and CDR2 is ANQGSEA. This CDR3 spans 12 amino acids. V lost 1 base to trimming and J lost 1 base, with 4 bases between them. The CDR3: CSVEALQETQYF. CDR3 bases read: TGCAGCGTTGAAGCCCTCCAAGAGACC.

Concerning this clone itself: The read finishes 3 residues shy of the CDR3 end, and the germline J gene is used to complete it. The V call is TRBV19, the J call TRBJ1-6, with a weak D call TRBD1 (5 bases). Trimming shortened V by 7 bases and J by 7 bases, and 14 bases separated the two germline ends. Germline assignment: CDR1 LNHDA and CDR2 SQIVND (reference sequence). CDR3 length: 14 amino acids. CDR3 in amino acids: CASNYQGKNSPLHF. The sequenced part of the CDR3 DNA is TGTGCCAGTAATTACCAGGGAAAAAATTCACCC.

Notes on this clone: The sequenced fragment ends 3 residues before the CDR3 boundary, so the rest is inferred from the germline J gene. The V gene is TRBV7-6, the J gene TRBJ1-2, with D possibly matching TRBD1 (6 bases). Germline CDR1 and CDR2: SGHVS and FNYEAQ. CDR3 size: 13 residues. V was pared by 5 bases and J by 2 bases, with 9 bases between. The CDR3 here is CASSAGVNYGYTF. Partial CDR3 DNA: TGTGCCAGCAGCGCAGGGGTAAACTATGGC.

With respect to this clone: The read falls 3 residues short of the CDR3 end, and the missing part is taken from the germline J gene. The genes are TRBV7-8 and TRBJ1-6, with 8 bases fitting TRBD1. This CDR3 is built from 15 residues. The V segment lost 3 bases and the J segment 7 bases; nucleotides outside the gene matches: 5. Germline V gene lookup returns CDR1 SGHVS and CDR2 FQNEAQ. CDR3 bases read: TGTGCCAGCAGCTTCCAGGGGGCGGAAAATTCACCC. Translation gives CASSFQGAENSP. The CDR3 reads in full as CASSFQGAENSPLHF.

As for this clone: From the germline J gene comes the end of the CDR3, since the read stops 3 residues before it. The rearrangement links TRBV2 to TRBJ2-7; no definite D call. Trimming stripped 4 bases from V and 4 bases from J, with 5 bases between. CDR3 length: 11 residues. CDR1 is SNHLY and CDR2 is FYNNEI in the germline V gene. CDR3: CASSALYEQYF. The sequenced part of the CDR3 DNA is TGTGCCAGCAGTGCACTTTACGAG.

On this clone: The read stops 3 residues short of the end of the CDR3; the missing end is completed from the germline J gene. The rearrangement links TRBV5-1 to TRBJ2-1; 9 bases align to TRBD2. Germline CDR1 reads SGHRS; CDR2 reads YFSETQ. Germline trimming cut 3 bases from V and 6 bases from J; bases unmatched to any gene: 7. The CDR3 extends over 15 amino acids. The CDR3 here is CASSSSGTSSNEQFF. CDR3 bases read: TGCGCCAGCAGCTCTAGCGGGACGTCGAGCAATGAG.

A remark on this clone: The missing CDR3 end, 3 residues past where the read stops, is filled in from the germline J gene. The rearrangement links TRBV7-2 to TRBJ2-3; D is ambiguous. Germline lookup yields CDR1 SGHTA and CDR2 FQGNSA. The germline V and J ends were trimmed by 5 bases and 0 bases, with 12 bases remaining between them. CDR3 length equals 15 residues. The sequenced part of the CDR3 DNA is TGTGCCAGCAGCCCCCGCGGCCTGAGCACAGATACG. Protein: CASSPRGLSTDT. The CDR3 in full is CASSPRGLSTDTQYF.

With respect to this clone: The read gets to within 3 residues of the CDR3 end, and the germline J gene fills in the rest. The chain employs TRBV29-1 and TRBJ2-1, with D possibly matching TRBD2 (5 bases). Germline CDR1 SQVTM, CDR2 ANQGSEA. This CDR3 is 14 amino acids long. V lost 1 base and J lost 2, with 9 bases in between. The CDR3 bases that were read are TGCAGCGTTGAAGGAGGGCCCGCCTACAATGAG. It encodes CSVEGGPAYNE. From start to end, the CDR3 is CSVEGGPAYNEQFF.

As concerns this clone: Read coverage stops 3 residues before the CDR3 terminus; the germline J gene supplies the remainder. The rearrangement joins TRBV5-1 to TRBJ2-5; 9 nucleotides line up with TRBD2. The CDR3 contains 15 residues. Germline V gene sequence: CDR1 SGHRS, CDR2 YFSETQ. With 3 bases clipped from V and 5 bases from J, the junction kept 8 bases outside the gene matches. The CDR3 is CASSSTSGFLETQYF. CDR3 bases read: TGCGCCAGCAGCTCGACTAGCGGTTTTCTGGAGACC.

CDR3 bases read: TGTGCCAGCAGCGTAACAGGGGCCGGGGCCAACGTC. Protein sequence: CASSVTGAGANV. The whole CDR3 sequence is CASSVTGAGANVLTF. This rearrangement joins TRBV11-2 to TRBJ2-6, with 7 bases fitting TRBD1. The read is 3 residues too short to cover the CDR3 end, so that end is filled in from the germline J gene. Germline V CDR1 and CDR2: SGHAT, FQNNGV. The CDR3 length is 15 residues. The V gene end was trimmed by 5 bases and the J gene end by 4 bases; junction bases not matched to a gene: 5.

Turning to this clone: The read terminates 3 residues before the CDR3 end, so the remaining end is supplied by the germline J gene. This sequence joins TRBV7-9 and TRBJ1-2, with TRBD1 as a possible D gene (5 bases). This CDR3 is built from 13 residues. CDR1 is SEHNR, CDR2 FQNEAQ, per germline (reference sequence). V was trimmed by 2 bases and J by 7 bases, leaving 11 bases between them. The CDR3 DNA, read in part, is TGTGCCAGCAGCTTAATGGGGCGGGGTGGC. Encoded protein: CASSLMGRGG. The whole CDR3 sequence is CASSLMGRGGYTF.

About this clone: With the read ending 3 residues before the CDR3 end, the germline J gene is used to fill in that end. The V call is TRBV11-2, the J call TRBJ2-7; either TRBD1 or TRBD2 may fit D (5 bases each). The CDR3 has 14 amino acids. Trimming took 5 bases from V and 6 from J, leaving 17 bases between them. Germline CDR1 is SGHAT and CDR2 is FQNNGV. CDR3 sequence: CASSAQEGPFEQYF. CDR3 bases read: TGTGCCAGCAGCGCTCAAGAGGGGCCTTTCGAG.

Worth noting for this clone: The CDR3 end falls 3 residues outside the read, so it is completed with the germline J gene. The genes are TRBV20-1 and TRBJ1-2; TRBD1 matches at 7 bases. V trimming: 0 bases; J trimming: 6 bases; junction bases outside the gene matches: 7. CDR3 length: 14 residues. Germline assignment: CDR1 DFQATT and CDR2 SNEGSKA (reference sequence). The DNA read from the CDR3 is TGCAGTGCTAGAGATAACAGGGGTAGCGATGGC. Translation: CSARDNRGSDG. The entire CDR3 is CSARDNRGSDGYTF.

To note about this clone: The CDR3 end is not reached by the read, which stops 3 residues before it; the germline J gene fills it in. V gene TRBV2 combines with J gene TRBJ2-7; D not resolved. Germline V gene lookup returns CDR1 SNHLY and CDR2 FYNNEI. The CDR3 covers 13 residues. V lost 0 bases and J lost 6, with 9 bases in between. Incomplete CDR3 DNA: TGTGCCAGCAGTGAAGCTAGGGCCGGCGAG. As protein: CASSEARAGE. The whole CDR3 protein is CASSEARAGEQYF. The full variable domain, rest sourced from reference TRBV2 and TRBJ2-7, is EPEVTQTPSHQVTQMGQEVILRCVPISNHLYFYWYRQILGQKVEFLVSFYNNEISEKSEIFDDQFSVERPDGSNFTLKIRSTKLEDSAMYFCASSEARAGEQYFGPGTRLTVT.

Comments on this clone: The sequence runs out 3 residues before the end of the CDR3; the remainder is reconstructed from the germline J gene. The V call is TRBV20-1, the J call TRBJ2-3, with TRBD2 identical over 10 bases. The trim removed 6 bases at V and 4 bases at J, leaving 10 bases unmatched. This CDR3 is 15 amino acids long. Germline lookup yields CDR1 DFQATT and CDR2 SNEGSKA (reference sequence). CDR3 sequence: CSASPTSGLPDTQYF. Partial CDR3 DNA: TGCAGTGCCTCCCCGACTAGCGGGCTTCCAGATACG.